This T cell receptor (beta chain) was profiled in a study of T cell responses to AZD1222 COVID-19 vaccine. General observations from the study: Only a handful of AZD1222 recipients, six or seven in all, had baseline seropositivity.

Turning to this clone: The antigen is not known.

The repertoire was sequenced with immunoSEQ multiplex PCR; TCRdb's copy has only in-frame clones and lacks some. The top ten hold 5.2% of the sample, which has about 96,000 clones, around 91% seen once. The CDR3 consists of 15 residues. In germline, CDR1 is SGHAT, CDR2 FQNNGV. Between the trimmed V and J ends, which lost 1 base and 4 bases, there was a span of 12 bases. The sample in question was peripheral blood, obtained on day 0 of MenACWY control vaccination. This chain links TRBV11-2 with TRBJ2-3, with D perhaps TRBD2 (6 bases). The origin of this receptor is an adult in good health. CDR3 protein: CASSLALASADTQYF. The CDR3 DNA follows: TGTGCCAGCAGCTTAGCCCTAGCGTCCGCAGATACGCAGTATTTT.